A single sample gave rise to the 19 T cell receptor beta chains below, sequenced in a study of human T cells and chemical hapten exposure. Via MiXCR, TCRdb re-called the RACE reads, giving one row per CDR3 protein. There are 370,000 or so distinct CDR3 sequences in the sample; 4.8% occur only once, and around 2.3% lies in the top ten. Specified time point: patch test 1, 2 weeks after DPC sensitization. Treatment reported: therapeutic diphenylcyclopropenone sensitization with weekly scalp DPC. Material: whole blood, obtained in connection with sensitization to the hapten diphenylcyclopropenone (DPC). The receptors shown here come from a woman in her fifties or sixties with alopecia areata. Some clones in this sample may be carry-over from other donors' samples.

This clonotype has at least ten counts. J is TRBJ1-6 and V is TRBV28; a weak D match, TRBD1 (5 bases). CDR1 is MDHEN and CDR2 is SYDVKM in the germline V gene. V lost 0 bases and J 12 bases, leaving 6 bases between the germline ends. This CDR3 region has 12 residues. The CDR3 reads CASSLWGGPLHF. CDR3 in DNA: TGTGCCAGCAGTTTATGGGGGGGACCCCTCCACTTT. Based on the CDR3 plus reference TRBV28 and TRBJ1-6, the full variable domain is DVKVTQSSRYLVKRTGEKVFLECVQDMDHENMFWYRQDPGLGLRLIYFSYDVKMKEKGDIPEGYSVSREKKERFSLILESASTNQTSMYLCASSLWGGPLHFGNGTRLTVT.

This clonotype was recorded at least ten times. The chain carries TRBV20-1 and TRBJ2-5; 13 bases fit TRBD2. The CDR3 has 14 residues. Germline V gene data show CDR1 as DFQATT and CDR2 as SNEGSKA (reference sequence). V shed 5 bases, J shed 9 bases, and the junction held 9 bases outside the gene matches. The CDR3 protein is CSASGTSGTRAQYF. CDR3 nucleotide sequence: TGCAGTGCTTCCGGGACTAGCGGGACTAGGGCCCAGTACTTC.

This clonotype was observed a handful of times. The chain links TRBV2 to TRBJ1-5; D is unresolved. Per germline, CDR1 SNHLY and CDR2 FYNNEI. The V end lost 3 bases, the J end lost 4 bases, and 13 bases lay between the germline ends. The CDR3 extends over 15 amino acids. CDR3 nucleotide sequence: TGTGCCAGCAGTGATGCCCGCCTTGTTAATCAGCCCCAGCATTTT. Amino acid sequence: CASSDARLVNQPQHF.

V gene TRBV20-1 combines with J gene TRBJ1-2; TRBD1 is a possible D gene (6 bases). The germline V gene encodes CDR1 DFQATT and CDR2 SNEGSKA (reference sequence). The CDR3 is made up of 10 amino acids. V was clipped by 8 bases and J by 6 bases, with 10 bases between them. The CDR3 sequence is CSQRGDGYTF. CDR3 nucleotide sequence: TGCAGTCAGAGGGGGGATGGCTACACCTTC.

This clonotype showed up just a few times. The chain employs TRBV7-2 and TRBJ1-5; 9 bases are shared with TRBD1. CDR3 length equals 15 residues. V gave up 8 bases and J gave up 1 base; unmatched junction bases: 6. Germline-derived CDR1 and CDR2 are SGHTA and FQGNSA. This CDR3 reads CASGTGTSSNQPQHF. The DNA of the CDR3 is TGTGCCAGCGGGACAGGGACTAGCAGCAATCAGCCCCAGCATTTT.

This clonotype was recorded many times. V and J are TRBV20-1 and TRBJ1-1; D remains unclear. The CDR3 has 14 amino acids. Germline lookup yields CDR1 DFQATT and CDR2 SNEGSKA (reference sequence). Trimming took 7 bases from V and 0 from J, leaving 15 bases between them. CDR3 region: CSVWRQVMNTEAFF. Here the CDR3 DNA reads TGCAGTGTTTGGAGGCAGGTGATGAACACTGAAGCTTTCTTT.

This clonotype was counted a few times. This chain joins TRBV19 and TRBJ2-1; D tentatively reads TRBD1 or TRBD2 (6 bases each). V lost 7 bases and J lost 0, with 16 bases in between. CDR1 is LNHDA, CDR2 SQIVND, per germline (reference sequence). The CDR3 has 16 amino acids. The CDR3 DNA reads TGTGCCAGTAATCTGGGGGGCAGGAGCTCCTACAATGAGCAGTTCTTC. It yields the protein CASNLGGRSSYNEQFF.

Ten or more counts support this clonotype. This chain joins TRBV11-2 and TRBJ2-3; either TRBD1 or TRBD2 may supply D (5 bases each). The CDR3 covers 12 residues. With 6 bases removed from V and 7 bases from J, the gap between germline ends came to 11 bases. Germline CDR1 reads SGHAT; CDR2 reads FQNNGV. In DNA form, the CDR3 reads TGTGCCAGCAGTGAGGGGCCAAATACGCAGTATTTT. Its translation is CASSEGPNTQYF.

This clonotype was seen repeatedly, ten times or more. The rearrangement uses TRBV5-6 and TRBJ1-1; TRBD1 agrees at 7 bases. CDR1 is SGHDT and CDR2 is YYEEEE in the germline V gene. Germline trimming cut 4 bases from V and 3 bases from J; bases unmatched to any gene: 6. CDR3 length: 14 residues. Here the CDR3 DNA reads TGTGCCAGCAGCAGTAACAGGGGTTACACTGAAGCTTTCTTT. This encodes CASSSNRGYTEAFF.

This CDR3 reads CASRISRDSSYNSPLHF. CDR3 DNA sequence: TGTGCCAGCAGGATTAGCAGGGACAGCTCCTATAATTCACCCCTCCACTTT. The chain couples TRBV7-8 to TRBJ1-6; TRBD1 matches at 7 bases. J was trimmed by 0 bases and V by 6 bases; bases with no gene match: 8. The CDR3 contains 17 residues. In germline, CDR1 is SGHVS, CDR2 FQNEAQ.

The rearrangement joins TRBV2 to TRBJ1-5; 12 nucleotides align to TRBD1. Germline assignment: CDR1 SNHLY and CDR2 FYNNEI. Trimming at V came to 6 bases and at J to 7 bases, leaving 7 bases not matched to a gene. This CDR3 contains 15 residues. The CDR3 nucleotides are TGTGCCAGCAGGGCCGGGACAGGGGGCTGGCAGCCCCAGCATTTT. This encodes CASRAGTGGWQPQHF.

This clonotype showed up just a few times. The rearrangement uses TRBV4-2 and TRBJ2-7; D gene uncertain. The CDR3 loop spans 12 amino acids. The V gene lost 0 bases and the J gene lost 7 bases, with 7 bases spanning the gap. Germline assignment: CDR1 LGHNA and CDR2 YNFKEQ. This CDR3 is CASSQEAEEQYF. The CDR3, as DNA: TGTGCCAGCAGCCAAGAGGCGGAGGAGCAGTACTTC.

The chain's CDR3 is CASSRTGPARVVNVLTF. CDR3 coding DNA: TGCGCCAGCAGCCGTACAGGGCCCGCCCGGGTAGTCAACGTCCTGACTTTC. The chain recombines TRBV4-3 with TRBJ2-6; tentatively, D is TRBD1 (6 bases). There are 17 residues in the CDR3. Germline CDR1 LGHNA, CDR2 YSLEER. Trimming took 4 bases from V and 9 from J, leaving 22 bases between them.

The chain joins TRBV29-1 to TRBJ2-5; D is unresolved. This CDR3 comprises 12 residues. Germline values: CDR1 SQVTM, CDR2 ANQGSEA. V shed 3 bases and J shed 5 bases, with 10 bases lying between them. This CDR3 reads CSVEAERETQYF. CDR3 nucleotides: TGCAGCGTTGAGGCGGAGAGGGAGACCCAGTACTTC.

This clonotype has only a few counts. The CDR3 is CASSRPGPRSGTDTQYF. The CDR3 DNA reads TGTGCCAGCAGCCGTCCGGGACCGCGATCGGGCACAGATACGCAGTATTTT. The rearrangement joins TRBV5-4 to TRBJ2-3; the D gene could be TRBD1 or TRBD2 (5 bases each). V lost 4 bases and J lost 1, with 19 bases in between. Germline V gene sequence: CDR1 SGHNT, CDR2 YYREEE (reference sequence). The length of the CDR3 is 17 residues.

The V and J genes are TRBV5-1 and TRBJ1-6, with D maybe TRBD1 (5 bases). This CDR3 comprises 15 residues. Per germline, CDR1 SGHRS and CDR2 YFSETQ. V was shortened by 1 base and J by 10 bases, with 15 bases between the two germline ends. The CDR3 region has the DNA TGCGCCAGCAGCTTGACGGGTGCAGGGAGGTCACCCCTCCACTTT. Its protein product is CASSLTGAGRSPLHF.

In this sample, this clonotype turned up many times. This chain joins TRBV10-3 and TRBJ2-7; weak D call: TRBD1 (5 bases). CDR3 length equals 11 residues. Germline V gives CDR1 ENHRY, CDR2 SYGVKD. V dropped 3 bases and J dropped 6 bases, with 6 bases sitting between them. The CDR3 protein is CAISEGAEQYF. CDR3 sequence (DNA): TGTGCCATCAGTGAAGGGGCCGAGCAGTACTTC.

There are a few counts of this clonotype. The chain has TRBV12-3 or TRBV12-4 and TRBJ2-3; unclear D gene. The CDR3 is 13 residues long. Deletions cut 2 bases from V and 2 bases from J, with 5 bases between. The CDR3 here is CASSLRNTDTQYF. The CDR3 coding sequence is TGTGCCAGCAGTTTACGGAACACAGATACGCAGTATTTT.

This chain joins TRBV5-1 and TRBJ2-7; TRBD2 matches at 12 bases. The CDR3 is 15 residues long. Germline assignment: CDR1 SGHRS and CDR2 YFSETQ. With 0 bases clipped from V and 2 bases from J, the junction kept 0 bases outside the gene matches. The CDR3 loop reads CASSLASGRAYEQYF. The CDR3 coding sequence is TGCGCCAGCAGCTTGGCTAGCGGGAGGGCCTACGAGCAGTACTTC. Complete variable domain (other parts from reference TRBV5-1 and TRBJ2-7): KAGVTQTPRYLIKTRGQQVTLSCSPISGHRSVSWYQQTPGQGLQFLFEYFSETQRNKGNFPGRFSGRQFSNSRSEMNVSTLELGDSALYLCASSLASGRAYEQYFGPGTRLTVT.